These 21 T cell receptor beta chains came from one sample sequenced in a study of cytomegalovirus exposure and HLA in healthy donors. This PCR relied on a set of 60 Vbeta primers and 13 Jbeta primers. Sequenced by immunoSEQ multiplex PCR; TCRdb stores in-frame clones only, minus some. Of 120,000 or so clones listed, 74% are singletons. The sequenced sample was PBMCs. The receptors were gathered from a woman between 50 and 59 years old in good health and CMV-seropositive.

The V and J genes are TRBV4-2 and TRBJ2-7; 10 bases fit TRBD1. The length of the CDR3 is 15 residues. Trimming cost V 6 bases and J 7 bases; bases outside gene matches: 12. The germline V gene encodes CDR1 LGHNA and CDR2 YNFKEQ. DNA of the CDR3: TGTGCCAGCAGTCTGTCCGGGACAGGGGTCGGGGAGCAGTACTTC. Protein product: CASSLSGTGVGEQYF.

The V and J genes are TRBV6-5 and TRBJ2-1; the match to TRBD1 covers 8 bases. V lost 6 bases to trimming and J lost 9 bases; unmatched junction nucleotides: 10. This CDR3 has 14 residues. CDR1 and CDR2 (germline): MNHEY, SVGAGI. Written as DNA, the CDR3 is TGTGCCAGCAGAATGGACAGGGCCCTCATTGAGCAGTTCTTC. As protein: CASRMDRALIEQFF.

This clone has a single count. The chain links TRBV7-9 to TRBJ1-1, with a weak D call TRBD1 (6 bases). Germline assignment: CDR1 SEHNR and CDR2 FQNEAQ (reference sequence). The length of the CDR3 is 14 residues. With 4 bases removed from V and 3 bases from J, the gap between germline ends came to 12 bases. The DNA of the CDR3 is TGTGCCAGCAGCTCTACCAGGGGTTACACTGAAGCTTTCTTT. This codes for CASSSTRGYTEAFF.

The V gene is TRBV5-4, the J gene TRBJ1-6; D possibly corresponds to TRBD1 (5 bases). The V end was cut by 4 bases, the J end by 2 bases, with 13 bases between. Germline CDR1 is SGHNT and CDR2 is YYREEE (reference sequence). The CDR3 contains 16 residues. CDR3 protein: CASSGDSGPYNSPLHF. Here the CDR3 DNA reads TGTGCCAGCAGCGGCGACAGTGGCCCCTATAATTCACCCCTCCACTTT.

V gene TRBV5-4 combines with J gene TRBJ1-1; D possibly corresponds to TRBD1 (5 bases). CDR1 and CDR2 (germline): SGHNT, YYREEE (reference sequence). The CDR3 runs to 15 residues. V was trimmed by 4 bases and J by 2 bases, leaving 15 bases between them. CDR3 sequence: CASSPPQGINTEAFF. The CDR3, as DNA: TGTGCCAGCAGCCCCCCCCAGGGAATTAACACTGAAGCTTTCTTT.

V usage is TRBV11-1 and J usage is TRBJ1-1, with D perhaps TRBD1 (5 bases). Germline lookup yields CDR1 SGHAT and CDR2 FQDESV (reference sequence). The V end lost 8 bases, the J end lost 4 bases, and 26 bases lay between the germline ends. This CDR3 is built from 17 residues. DNA of the CDR3: TGTGCCAGCGCCCCCCTAAGGGACTCGGGCCCCAGCACTGAAGCTTTCTTT. It codes for CASAPLRDSGPSTEAFF.

This clone was counted only a few times. The chain carries TRBV6-1 and TRBJ1-2, with D perhaps matching TRBD1 (6 bases). Germline CDR1 MNHNS, CDR2 SASEGT. V was shortened by 3 bases and J by 8 bases, with 10 bases between the two germline ends. This CDR3 has 12 residues. The chain's CDR3 is CASSEGAPGYTF. The CDR3, as DNA: TGTGCCAGCAGTGAGGGGGCGCCGGGCTACACCTTC.

The rearrangement joins TRBV30 to TRBJ2-3; 9 nucleotides agree with TRBD2. Germline V gene lookup returns CDR1 GTSNPN and CDR2 SVGIG (reference sequence). Germline trimming cut 8 bases from V and 0 bases from J; bases unmatched to any gene: 15. CDR3 length equals 17 residues. CDR3 protein: CAGKQSIAGGSTDTQYF. For the CDR3, the DNA is TGTGCCGGCAAGCAGTCTATTGCGGGGGGGAGCACAGATACGCAGTATTTT.

The V call is TRBV2, the J call TRBJ2-7; D is ambiguous. CDR1 and CDR2 (germline): SNHLY, FYNNEI. Trimming cost V 11 bases and J 0 bases, with 11 bases left between them. The CDR3 length is 12 residues. The CDR3 sequence is CASSQLSYEQYF. CDR3 nucleotide sequence: TGTGCCTCAAGTCAACTCTCCTACGAGCAGTACTTC.

The V and J genes are TRBV5-4 and TRBJ2-5; unclear D gene. This CDR3 is built from 11 residues. Germline lookup yields CDR1 SGHNT and CDR2 YYREEE (reference sequence). V shed 4 bases and J shed 2 bases, with 3 bases lying between them. The CDR3 reads CASSQQETQYF. CDR3 DNA: TGTGCCAGCAGCCAGCAAGAGACCCAGTACTTC.

This chain joins TRBV11-3 and TRBJ1-3; TRBD1 matches at 8 bases. V gave up 5 bases and J gave up 7 bases; unmatched junction bases: 7. The CDR3 covers 14 residues. The germline CDR1 and CDR2 sequences are SGHNT and YENEEA. Here the CDR3 DNA reads TGTGCCAGCAGCGTCAGGGGGCTAAGGAACACCATATATTTT. This gives the protein CASSVRGLRNTIYF.

This chain joins TRBV25-1 and TRBJ1-1; TRBD1 agrees at 7 bases. V gave up 6 bases and J gave up 5 bases; unmatched junction bases: 6. CDR3 length equals 13 residues. Germline V gene data show CDR1 as MGHDK and CDR2 as SYGVNS. The DNA for the CDR3 is TGTGCCAGCAGGAGGGGGCCGGGGACTGAAGCTTTCTTT. It specifies CASRRGPGTEAFF.

The chain combines TRBV6-6 with TRBJ2-5; D is unresolved. CDR1 MNHNY and CDR2 SVGAGI come from the germline V gene (reference sequence). V was clipped by 6 bases and J by 2 bases, with 13 bases between them. CDR3 size: 14 residues. CDR3 sequence (DNA): TGTGCCAGCAGCCTTACCTCAACTCAAGAGACCCAGTACTTC. Translated, it gives CASSLTSTQETQYF.

CDR3 amino acids: CASSEYRDRSVAFF. The DNA of the CDR3 is TGTGCCAGCAGTGAATATAGGGACAGGAGTGTAGCTTTCTTT. The chain carries TRBV25-1 and TRBJ1-1; 8 bases are a match to TRBD1. V shed 0 bases and J 10 bases; nucleotides not matched to a gene: 7. This CDR3 spans 14 amino acids. Per germline, CDR1 MGHDK and CDR2 SYGVNS.

J is TRBJ2-3 and V is TRBV30, with 7 bases that match TRBD2. J gave up 2 bases and V 1 base, and 12 bases lay outside the gene matches. This CDR3 has 17 residues. Germline V gene data show CDR1 as GTSNPN and CDR2 as SVGIG (reference sequence). The CDR3 is CAWSGGSGGGNTDTQYF. The DNA of the CDR3 is TGTGCCTGGAGTGGGGGAAGTGGCGGGGGAAACACAGATACGCAGTATTTT.

The chain recombines TRBV18 with TRBJ2-7; unclear D gene. The CDR3 has 13 amino acids. The germline V and J ends were trimmed by 2 bases and 3 bases, with 8 bases remaining between them. Germline values: CDR1 KGHSH, CDR2 LQKENI. The CDR3 sequence is CASSPGPNYEQYF. Here the CDR3 DNA reads TGTGCCAGCTCACCAGGGCCGAACTACGAGCAGTACTTC.

This clone was seen a single time. The chain has TRBV25-1 and TRBJ2-7, with unresolved D. The CDR3 runs to 14 residues. Between the trimmed V and J ends, which lost 6 bases and 0 bases, there was a span of 12 bases. Per the germline V gene, CDR1 is MGHDK and CDR2 is SYGVNS. CDR3 amino acids: CASSHAGGSYEQYF. CDR3 sequence (DNA): TGTGCCAGCAGCCATGCAGGTGGCTCCTACGAGCAGTACTTC.

This clone was recorded a few times. The rearrangement links TRBV5-8 to TRBJ1-2, with D uncertain. The germline V gene encodes CDR1 SGHTS and CDR2 YDEGEE. This CDR3 is 15 amino acids long. V lost 0 bases to trimming and J lost 7 bases, with 16 bases between them. The CDR3 DNA is TGTGCCAGCAGCTTGGCCAAGGTGGCGGCCAGTGGCTACACCTTC. Its protein product is CASSLAKVAASGYTF.

V is TRBV5-1 and J is TRBJ1-2; a possible D gene is TRBD1 (6 bases). Germline lookup yields CDR1 SGHRS and CDR2 YFSETQ. The CDR3 is 17 residues long. Trimming removed 0 bases at V and 3 bases at J, with 18 bases between. The CDR3 sequence is CASSLVPGAPSDYGYTF. CDR3 in DNA: TGCGCCAGCAGCTTGGTTCCAGGGGCCCCATCGGACTATGGCTACACCTTC.

This clone was picked up one time. The gene calls are TRBV12-5 and TRBJ2-7; tentative D call: TRBD2 (5 bases). The V gene's germline CDR1 is LGHNT and CDR2 FRNRAP. This CDR3 contains 14 residues. Deletions cut 6 bases from V and 2 bases from J, with 14 bases between. The CDR3 sequence: CASGLGHGAYEQYF. The CDR3 DNA follows: TGTGCTAGTGGCCTCGGCCACGGGGCCTACGAGCAGTACTTC.

The CDR3 sequence is CAISWLAGGTDTQYF. Here the CDR3 DNA reads TGTGCCATCAGCTGGCTAGCGGGGGGTACAGATACGCAGTATTTT. The V and J genes are TRBV6-1 and TRBJ2-3; 11 nucleotides match TRBD2. There are 15 residues in the CDR3. CDR1 MNHNS and CDR2 SASEGT come from the germline V gene. V shed 10 bases, J shed 3 bases, and the junction held 9 bases outside the gene matches.